A selection of T cell receptor beta chains follows, all from one sample in a study of Tregs in tolerant kidney transplant recipients. Only in-frame clones appear in the TCRdb table, and some are missing; sequencing was by immunoSEQ multiplex PCR. The sample carries approximately 20,000 clones, more than 65% recorded once. The specimen comprised CD8+ T cells from blood (PBMCs), sampled 6 months after the transplant. The receptors shown here come from a human patient who received a combined kidney and bone marrow transplant. The graft donor may have given rise to some T cells. Each CDR3 is given with its conserved first and last residue. The D gene is left open where the match is weak. Some rows have no size entry. The others give once, few or many, or a class for an expanded clone.

J gene | V gene | D gene | clone size | CDR3 DNA | CDR3 protein
TRBJ2-1 | TRBV7-9 | . | . | TGTGCCAGCAGCTTACTAGACTCCTACAATGAGCAGTTCTTC | CASSLLDSYNEQFF
TRBJ1-1 | TRBV27 | . | . | TGTGCCAGCAGTTTTATCGGTACTGAAGCTTTCTTT | CASSFIGTEAFF
TRBJ2-2 | TRBV9 | TRBD2 | . | TGTGCCAGCAGCCCAGCGGGGGGAGGCGGGGAGCTGTTTTTT | CASSPAGGGGELFF
TRBJ2-5 | TRBV5-6 | . | . | TGTGCCAGCAGCTTGACTAGCCCCCAGACCCAGTACTTC | CASSLTSPQTQYF
TRBJ2-2 | TRBV9 | . | . | TGTGCCAGCAGCGTAGTATCGAACACCGGGGAGCTGTTTTTT | CASSVVSNTGELFF
TRBJ2-7 | TRBV27 | . | few | TGTGCCAGCAGTCTACAGAGTAATCGGGGCGAGCAGTACTTC | CASSLQSNRGEQYF
TRBJ2-7 | TRBV5-4 | . | . | TGTGCCAGCAGTGTCAGGGGCAGGCACGAGCAGTACTTC | CASSVRGRHEQYF
TRBJ2-7 | TRBV7-2 | TRBD2 | . | TGTGCCAGCAGCTTAGGAGGGACTACCGAGCAGTACTTC | CASSLGGTTEQYF
TRBJ1-2 | TRBV7-3 | . | . | TGTGCCAGCAGCTTAGTTGGCGGGTGGGCGTTCTTC | CASSLVGGWAFF
TRBJ2-6 | TRBV25-1 | . | . | TGTGCCAGCAGTGAAACAGTACCTCTCTCTGGGGCCAACGTCCTGACTTTC | CASSETVPLSGANVLTF
TRBJ1-2 | TRBV29-1 | . | . | TGCAGCGTTGTCGCCCAACAGGGAGTCTATGGCTACACCTTC | CSVVAQQGVYGYTF
TRBJ1-1 | TRBV27 | . | once | TGTGCCAGCAGTTTGCGAAGTCAGAACACTGAAGCTTTCTTT | CASSLRSQNTEAFF
TRBJ1-2 | TRBV2 | TRBD1 | . | TGTGCCAGCAGTGAAGCGGGGACAGACCCCTATTATGGCTACACCTTC | CASSEAGTDPYYGYTF
TRBJ2-1 | TRBV6-5 | . | . | TGTGCCAGCACTTCCTCAGCGGAGCGCTACAATGAGCAGTTCTTC | CASTSSAERYNEQFF
TRBJ2-5 | TRBV15 | TRBD2 | . | TGTGCCACCAGCAGACTGGAGGGACTAACCGGAGGGGAGACCCAGTACTTC | CATSRLEGLTGGETQYF
TRBJ2-1 | TRBV27 | . | . | TGTGCCAGCAGTACGACAAAATACAATGAGCAGTTCTTC | CASSTTKYNEQFF
TRBJ2-7 | TRBV29-1 | . | . | TGCAGCGCGGACACCACCTACGAGCAGTACTTC | CSADTTYEQYF
TRBJ2-2 | TRBV6-1 | TRBD1 | . | TGTGCCAGCAGTGAAGGGACAGGGGGCACGGGGGAGCTGTTTTTT | CASSEGTGGTGELFF
TRBJ2-7 | TRBV13 | TRBD2 | . | TGTGCCAGCAGCTTAGGGGGCCTAGCGGGAGGTTCCTACGAGCAGTACTTC | CASSLGGLAGGSYEQYF
TRBJ2-7 | TRBV6-6 | TRBD1 | . | TGTGCCAGCAGTTATCGAAACGACAGGGGGGAGCAGTACTTC | CASSYRNDRGEQYF
TRBJ1-2 | TRBV9 | . | . | TGTGCCAGCAGCGTAGGATCAGGGGCCTATGGCTACACCTTC | CASSVGSGAYGYTF
TRBJ2-2 | TRBV28 | TRBD2 | . | TGTGCCAGCAGCCTCGCCGGGACTAGCGGGGGGACTAACACCGGGGAGCTGTTTTTT | CASSLAGTSGGTNTGELFF
TRBJ1-5 | TRBV7-9 | . | . | TGTGCCAGCAGCCGGGGAGGGGTCAATCAGCCCCAGCATTTT | CASSRGGVNQPQHF
TRBJ1-2 | TRBV7-9 | . | few | TGTGCCAGCAGCTTCCAGGGAACAGACCACTATGGCTACACCTTC | CASSFQGTDHYGYTF
TRBJ2-2 | TRBV13 | . | once | TGTGCCAGCAGCTCCGGGACATTTGCGAACACCGGGGAGCTGTTTTTT | CASSSGTFANTGELFF
TRBJ2-1 | TRBV11-1 | TRBD2 | . | TGTGCCAGCAGCTTTTCGGGTAGCGGGGTCTACAATGAGCAGTTCTTC | CASSFSGSGVYNEQFF
TRBJ2-1 | TRBV7-6 | . | once | TGTGCCAGCAGCTTAGTCCTCACTCACAATGAGCAGTTCTTC | CASSLVLTHNEQFF
TRBJ2-5 | TRBV11-3 | TRBD2 | . | TGTGCCAGCAGCCCGAAGGTTAGGGGAGGGCCGTCGGAGACCCAGTACTTC | CASSPKVRGGPSETQYF
TRBJ2-1 | TRBV9 | . | . | TGTGCCAGCAGCGTTACAGGGGAGCAGTTCTTC | CASSVTGEQFF
TRBJ1-2 | TRBV27 | . | . | TGTGCCAGCAGTTTAGCAGGGTTGAATGGCTACACCTTC | CASSLAGLNGYTF
TRBJ2-1 | TRBV2 | TRBD2 | . | TGTGCCAGCAGTGACCTAGCGGGGACCTCCTACAATGAGCAGTTCTTC | CASSDLAGTSYNEQFF
TRBJ1-4 | TRBV7-9 | . | . | TGTGCCAGCAGCTTAGAAAGGCAGGGTGAAAAACTGTTTTTT | CASSLERQGEKLFF
TRBJ1-2 | TRBV4-2 | TRBD1 | . | TGTGCCAGCAGCCAAGGAGGGACAGGGGGTGGCTATGGCTACACCTTC | CASSQGGTGGGYGYTF
TRBJ1-1 | TRBV5-1 | . | . | TGCGCCAGCAGCCCGCGACTGAAGAACACTGAAGCTTTCTTT | CASSPRLKNTEAFF
TRBJ1-1 | TRBV4-3 | TRBD1 | . | TGCGCCAGCAGCCCATTCTTGACAGGGGGCTTGACGATTCCAGTAGCTTTCTTT | CASSPFLTGGLTIPVAFF
TRBJ2-7 | TRBV30 | TRBD1 | . | TGTGCCTGGAGTGTTTCGGATGGGACAGGGATCTACGAGCAGTACTTC | CAWSVSDGTGIYEQYF
TRBJ2-7 | TRBV19 | TRBD2 | . | TGTGCCAGTAGTAGGGACTATGGTCCCTACGAGCAGTACTTC | CASSRDYGPYEQYF
TRBJ2-7 | TRBV5-6 | TRBD1 | . | TGTGCCACCTCGGACAGGGGGTCCTACGAGCAGTACTTC | CATSDRGSYEQYF
TRBJ2-7 | TRBV2 | . | few | TGTGCCAGCAGGGACGGACAGCGGTCCACCTACGAGCAGTACTTC | CASRDGQRSTYEQYF
TRBJ2-1 | TRBV4-1 | TRBD2 | . | TGCGCCAGCAGCCAAGGACTAGCGGGAGACCTCTCCTACAATGAGCAGTTCTTC | CASSQGLAGDLSYNEQFF
TRBJ1-2 | TRBV29-1 | TRBD1 | . | TGCAGCGTTGACCCCGGACAGGGGAACTATGGCTACACCTTC | CSVDPGQGNYGYTF
TRBJ2-3 | TRBV7-9 | . | . | TGTGCCAGCGAGAGCGGGAGCACAGATACGCAGTATTTT | CASESGSTDTQYF
TRBJ2-5 | TRBV4-1 | TRBD2 | once | TGCGCCAGCAGCCAAGTAGGGACTAGCGAGACCCAGTACTTC | CASSQVGTSETQYF
TRBJ1-1 | TRBV7-9 | TRBD1 | once | TGTGCCAGCAGCCTCGGACAGGGGGCTCTTTACACTGAAGCTTTCTTT | CASSLGQGALYTEAFF
TRBJ2-7 | TRBV2 | TRBD1 | . | TGTGCCAGCAGTCTCCTAAGTGGACAGGGGCGCCACGAGCAGTACTTC | CASSLLSGQGRHEQYF